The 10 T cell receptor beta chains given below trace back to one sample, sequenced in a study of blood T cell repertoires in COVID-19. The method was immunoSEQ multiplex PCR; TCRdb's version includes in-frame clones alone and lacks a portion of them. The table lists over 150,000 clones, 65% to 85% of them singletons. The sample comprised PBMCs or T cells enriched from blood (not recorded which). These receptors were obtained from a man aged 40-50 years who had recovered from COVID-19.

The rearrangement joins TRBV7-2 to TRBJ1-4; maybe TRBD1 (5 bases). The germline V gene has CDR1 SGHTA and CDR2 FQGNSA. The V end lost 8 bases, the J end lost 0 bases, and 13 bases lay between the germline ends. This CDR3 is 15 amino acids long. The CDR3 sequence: CASAPQGPTNEKLFF. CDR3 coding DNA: TGTGCCAGCGCCCCGCAGGGCCCAACTAATGAAAAACTGTTTTTT.

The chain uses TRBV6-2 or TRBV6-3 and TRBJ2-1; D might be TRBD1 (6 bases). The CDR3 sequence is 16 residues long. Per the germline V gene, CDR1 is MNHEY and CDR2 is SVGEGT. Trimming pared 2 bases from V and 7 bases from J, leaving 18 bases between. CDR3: CASSYLGTPRGNEQFF. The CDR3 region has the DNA TGTGCCAGCAGTTACCTAGGGACACCCCGAGGGAATGAGCAGTTCTTC.

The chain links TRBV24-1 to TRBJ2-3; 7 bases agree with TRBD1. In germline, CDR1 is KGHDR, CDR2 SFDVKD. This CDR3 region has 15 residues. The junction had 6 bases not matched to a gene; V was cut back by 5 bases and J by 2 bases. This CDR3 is CATSAPGQHTDTQYF. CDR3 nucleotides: TGTGCCACCAGTGCCCCGGGACAGCACACAGATACGCAGTATTTT.

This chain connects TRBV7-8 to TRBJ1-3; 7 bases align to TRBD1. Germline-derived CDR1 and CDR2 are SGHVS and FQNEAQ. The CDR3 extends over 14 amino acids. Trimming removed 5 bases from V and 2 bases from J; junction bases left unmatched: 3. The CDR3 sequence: CASSRGTAGNTIYF. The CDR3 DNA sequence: TGTGCCAGCAGCCGAGGGACAGCTGGAAACACCATATATTTT. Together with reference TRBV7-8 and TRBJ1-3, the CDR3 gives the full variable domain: GAGVSQSPRYKVAKRGQDVALRCDPISGHVSLFWYQQALGQGPEFLTYFQNEAQLDKSGLPSDRFFAERPEGSVSTLKIQRTQQEDSAVYLCASSRGTAGNTIYFGEGSWLTVV.

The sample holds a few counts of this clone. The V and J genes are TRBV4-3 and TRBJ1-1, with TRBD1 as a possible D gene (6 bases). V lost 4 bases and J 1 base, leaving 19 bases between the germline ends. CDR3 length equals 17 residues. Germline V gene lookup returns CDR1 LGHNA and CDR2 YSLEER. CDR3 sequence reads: CASSLVRQGIRNTEAFF. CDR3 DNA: TGCGCCAGCAGCCTCGTGCGGCAGGGGATAAGGAACACTGAAGCTTTCTTT.

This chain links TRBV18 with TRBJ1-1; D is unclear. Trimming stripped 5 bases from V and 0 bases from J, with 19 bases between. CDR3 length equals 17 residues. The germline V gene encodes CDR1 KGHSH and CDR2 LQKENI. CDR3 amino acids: CASSASIRAILNTEAFF. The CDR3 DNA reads TGTGCCAGCTCAGCATCCATTCGAGCCATTTTGAACACTGAAGCTTTCTTT.

The CDR3 DNA reads as TGCGCCAGCAGCCAAGAAGGAGCGGGACTACCCCGTGAGCAGTACTTC. It is translated as CASSQEGAGLPREQYF. The chain uses TRBV4-1 and TRBJ2-7, with 7 bases aligning to TRBD2. Germline V lookup: CDR1 MGHRA, CDR2 YSYEKL. Trimming cost V 0 bases and J 7 bases; bases outside gene matches: 12. The CDR3 extends over 16 amino acids.

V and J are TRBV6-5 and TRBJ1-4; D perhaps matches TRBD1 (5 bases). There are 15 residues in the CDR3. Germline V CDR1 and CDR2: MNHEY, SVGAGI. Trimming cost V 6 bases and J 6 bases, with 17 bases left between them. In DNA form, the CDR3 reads TGTGCCAGCAGGAGCCAGGGCGGGAATTATGAAAAACTGTTTTTT. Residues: CASRSQGGNYEKLFF.

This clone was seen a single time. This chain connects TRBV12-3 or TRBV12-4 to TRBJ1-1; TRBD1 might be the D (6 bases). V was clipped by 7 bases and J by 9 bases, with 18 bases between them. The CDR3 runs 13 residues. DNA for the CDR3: TGTGCCAGCACCCCGGGGCAGGGGCGGAAAGCTTTCTTT. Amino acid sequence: CASTPGQGRKAFF.

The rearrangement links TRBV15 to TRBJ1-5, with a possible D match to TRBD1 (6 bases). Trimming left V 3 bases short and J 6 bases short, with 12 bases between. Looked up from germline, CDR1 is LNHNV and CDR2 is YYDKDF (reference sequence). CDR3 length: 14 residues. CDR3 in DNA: TGTGCCACCAGCAGGGGGTGGGGGCGTCAGCCCCAGCATTTT. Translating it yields CATSRGWGRQPQHF.